This T cell receptor (beta chain) was found in a study of blood T cell repertoires in COVID-19. Across the study: Sample material is recorded as cDNA or gDNA derived from T cells, B-cell-depleted T cells, or PBMCs.

Seattle cases were enrolled at active infection and followed longitudinally. V was clipped by 2 bases and J by 3 bases, with 5 bases between them. Germline V gives CDR1 MDHEN, CDR2 SYDVKM. The length of the CDR3 is 12 residues. This clone was observed a few times. In the original workflow: Quantification of nucleated cells was approximated via reference gene primer amplification. TCRdb's copy holds only in-frame clones and misses some; the assay was immunoSEQ multiplex PCR. That table furnishes V, J and clone size, whereas the DNA furnished D and trimming. The top ten hold approximately 2% of the sample, which has about 130,000 clones, around 90% seen once.

The chain joins TRBV28 to TRBJ2-7, with a possible D match to TRBD2 (5 bases). The sample was peripheral blood. This sequence was found in a man aged 45-65 years with COVID-19, enrolled during active disease. The CDR3 coding sequence is TGTGCCAGCAGTTTAGCGGGCTACGAGCAGTACTTC. It yields the protein CASSLAGYEQYF.